This T cell receptor beta chain was documented in a study of beta chain features in type 1 diabetes (dated by TCRdb to between 2017 and 2018). Regarding the research as a whole: Mean age, gender distribution, total cell number and subset yield were not different between patients and healthy donors. A total of roughly 100 million sorted cells were examined across all samples, and the number of cells per subset was strongly correlated with RNA yield. The study compared the TCRB repertoires of sorted circulating CD4+ T cell subsets in recently diagnosed type 1 diabetes patients with those in matched healthy donors. Whereas all 30 or so donors provided naive and central memory subsets, regulatory and stem cell-like memory subsets were isolated from just 8 patients and roughly 8 healthy donors.

Points the paper makes about the study in general: Fewer insertions and more nucleotide deletions at VDJ recombination sites were observed in patients with type 1 diabetes, implying thymic rearrangement abnormalities. Naive, central memory and regulatory TCRB repertoires appeared to be more alike among patients than among healthy donors. In all four CD4+ subsets, TCRB CDR3 length was moderately but significantly shorter in type 1 diabetes patients. Only small numbers of individuals were included in the HLA sub-analyses, which left unresolved whether HLA type had any influence on TCRB rearrangement. Because cDNA was sequenced instead of genomic DNA, highly expressing activated cells could be over-represented, though the groups showed no difference in activation or CD3 levels. PCR may preferentially amplify shorter templates, but because patient and control samples were amplified and corrected together, any resulting skew would affect both groups equally.

Each donor gave one peripheral blood draw, averaging approximately 110 mL, which was collected into heparinised tubes. Naive, central memory, regulatory and stem cell-like memory CD4+ T cells were sorted on a BD FACSAria II using a panel including CD45RO, CCR7, CD25, CD127, CD95 and CD27. All sorted populations exceeded 95% purity. Right away, PBMCs were isolated by Lymphoprep density gradient centrifugation and were stained directly, with no culture step. Samples were stained and sorted in pairs, with one healthy donor and one patient per experiment, so that batch effects were minimized. All of the isolated RNA was reverse transcribed with the High Capacity cDNA Reverse Transcription Kit, so expressed TCRB transcripts were sequenced. Naive, central memory and regulatory T cell samples underwent deep immunoSEQ sequencing, averaging around 3.6 million total reads per sample. Sorted cells were lysed in RLT buffer and RNA was extracted with DNase-treated RNeasy Micro or Mini kits, depending on cell number. To prevent cross-contamination, each cell subset was processed individually, whereas patient and healthy donor samples were processed jointly. Using the immunoSEQ multiplex PCR, TCRB sequences were amplified from cDNA into 87-bp fragments spanning the CDR3 region. Amplicons were sequenced on the Illumina HiSeq platform. As for the original processing: Synthetic template baselines were used to correct PCR bias computationally, reads within Hamming distance 2 were collapsed, and singletons that could not be merged were discarded. By aligning reads against IMGT, V, D and J genes, CDR3 length, and insertions or deletions at six rearrangement sites were assigned. Clonotype counts were normalized to sorted cell number within each subset before computing true diversity and Gini coefficients with the tcR R package. Repertoire sharing was quantified using the overlap coefficient calculated on TCRB nucleotide sequences. The immuneACCESS repertoire file appears here via TCRdb, limited to in-frame rearrangements. These files lack a portion of the clones; in checked studies, under half of the deficit traces to unresolved V genes, and the cause of the others is not known. From that table come the V and J calls and clone size; the DNA was used to work out D and trimming. This sample holds about 290,000 clones; 7% to 9% were observed only once. Roughly 1% of the sample belongs to the ten largest clones.

The CDR3 runs 14 residues from the cysteine to the phenylalanine. Only the CDR3 DNA is retained, 42 bases long and in frame from the first base. Compared with germline, V lacks 8 bases and J lacks 3 bases; bases without a gene match: 8. The germline V gene provides CDR1 SGHTA and CDR2 FQGNSA. Regarding this clone: The antigen this receptor binds is unknown. It has no much larger one-base neighbor in the sample; base qualities were not kept.

This sequence originates from a woman between 18 and 29 years old in good health. The sequencing input was central memory CD4+ T cells from blood. The sequence is built from TRBV7-2 and TRBJ2-7, with 9 junctional bases fitting TRBD2. The CDR3 is CASRLAGPLYEQYF. At the DNA level, the sequence is TGTGCCAGCCGCCTAGCGGGACCACTCTACGAGCAGTACTTC.